Shown below are 5 T cell receptor beta chains from a single sample sequenced in a study of OX40 agonist ivuxolimab in advanced cancers. This table comes from immunoSEQ multiplex PCR, and its TCRdb copy is limited to in-frame clones, with some not included. The sample yields about 78,000 clones, roughly nine tenths seen once. This specimen consisted of CD4+ or CD8+ T cells sorted from blood, obtained in a trial of the OX40 agonist ivuxolimab. Receptor source: an adult with an advanced solid tumor such as melanoma, head and neck, liver or kidney cancer.

V gene TRBV27 combines with J gene TRBJ2-7, with 11 bases that match TRBD1. V lost 5 bases and J lost 4; bases outside the gene matches: 7. Germline V gene data show CDR1 as MNHEY and CDR2 as SMNVEV (reference sequence). The CDR3 contains 15 residues. CDR3 region: CASSRQGQGGYEQYF. The CDR3 DNA is TGTGCCAGCAGTAGACAGGGACAGGGGGGATACGAGCAGTACTTC.

J is TRBJ2-5 and V is TRBV7-2; D ambiguous. V was cut by 5 bases and J by 1 base, with 8 bases left in between. This CDR3 comprises 13 residues. The germline gives CDR1 SGHTA, CDR2 FQGNSA. CDR3 coding DNA: TGTGCCAGCAGCCTGTCCCTCCAAGAGACCCAGTACTTC. It is translated as CASSLSLQETQYF.

Comments on this clone: Other DNA sequences of this sample code for an identical CDR3. V gene TRBV5-1 combines with J gene TRBJ1-4; possibly TRBD1 for D (5 bases). Germline V CDR1 and CDR2: SGHRS, YFSETQ. The CDR3 spans 15 residues. Trimming removed 0 bases at V and 2 bases at J, with 8 bases between. The CDR3 nucleotides are TGCGCCAGCAGCTTGGTTCCAGGGACTAATGAAAAACTGTTTTTT. Amino acids: CASSLVPGTNEKLFF. Complete variable domain (other parts from reference TRBV5-1 and TRBJ1-4): KAGVTQTPRYLIKTRGQQVTLSCSPISGHRSVSWYQQTPGQGLQFLFEYFSETQRNKGNFPGRFSGRQFSNSRSEMNVSTLELGDSALYLCASSLVPGTNEKLFFGSGTQLSVL.

The CDR3 DNA is TGTGCCAGCAGCCTCCGACAGGGGGCGGATGGCTACACCTTC. It codes for CASSLRQGADGYTF. The chain employs TRBV6-1 and TRBJ1-2, with 10 bases fitting TRBD1. Germline values: CDR1 MNHNS, CDR2 SASEGT. The CDR3 sequence is 14 residues long. Trimming at V came to 6 bases and at J to 6 bases, leaving 7 bases not matched to a gene.

This clone was counted a few times. The CDR3 sequence is CASSFETDTQYF. Here the CDR3 DNA reads TGTGCCAGCAGCTTCGAGACAGATACGCAGTATTTT. The chain has TRBV7-9 and TRBJ2-3; D not certain. Germline values: CDR1 SEHNR, CDR2 FQNEAQ (reference sequence). CDR3 length: 12 residues. V was shortened by 3 bases and J by 3 bases, with 4 bases between the two germline ends.